This TCR beta chain was profiled in a study of T cells in Graves' hyperthyroidism and ophthalmopathy (dated by TCRdb to between 2018 and 2020). Regarding the research as a whole: To identify distinguishing TCR V-J signatures, a discovery cohort of about a hundred patients was used, comprising 40 to 45 with Graves' ophthalmopathy and 57 with stable Graves' hyperthyroidism. Prospective prediction of ophthalmopathy was tested in an independent validation cohort consisting of 18 hyperthyroidism patients and over 15 patients who later progressed to ophthalmopathy. The paper reports TCR Vbeta CDR3 sequencing of some 140 peripheral blood samples: some 44 ophthalmopathy, under 80 hyperthyroidism and around 17 progressor patients. In more than 5 Graves' hyperthyroidism patients, the study also compared T-cell repertoires from thyroid tissue with T-cell repertoires from blood. After blood sampling, hyperthyroidism patients were treated with methimazole at a starting dose of 30 mg daily, and ophthalmopathy patients were treated with high-dose intravenous methylprednisolone. The 75 to 100 discovery patients were randomly split 7:3 into training and test sets.

The study at large found these results: Blood samples also contained most of the expanded thyroid clonotypes (frequency above 0.001), which suggests that blood repertoires may reflect thyroid immune responses. Sample size was not statistically predetermined, and blinding of investigators to group allocation was not performed. In validation, the model predicted progression to ophthalmopathy with around 71% sensitivity and roughly 75% specificity, a median of about 6.7 months before onset. In cross-validation, a model built on a 13 V-J signature told ophthalmopathy apart from stable hyperthyroidism with approximately 90% sensitivity and about 81% specificity, and in testing the same model reached 80%/75%.

TCR beta CDR3 regions were amplified from RNA transcripts. The TCR CDR3 was subjected to a first round of RT-PCR using the HTBI primer set and the Qiagen OneStep RT-PCR kit. A second multiplex PCR round built the libraries, followed by size selection and purification. Sequencing of the libraries was done on an Illumina HiSeq2000 using paired-end 100 bp reads. The paper's processing steps were these. SOAPnuke was used to process the raw data, throwing out any read that contained adapters or uncalled bases, had a mean Phred below 15, or lacked an exact constant-primer or identifier match. COPE v1.2.5 was used to merge high-quality paired reads, and clonotypes were defined as unique nucleotide sequences. Clonotypes were aligned to IMGT TRBV, TRBD and TRBJ reference segments using MiTCR v1.1. Analysis was restricted to V-J combinations with a frequency above 0.0001, which covered about 99% of repertoires. The TCS score was defined as F50 (clonal expansion) divided by E x V (chaos), with BLOSUM62-based TCRdist calculated between CDR3 peptides within each V-J. Welch's t-statistics and random forest reduced around 510 V-J features to 10 to 15, which were used in a naive Bayes classifier (R e1071). The similarity between thyroid and blood repertoires was quantified using the Morisita-Horn index. Starting from the raw public reads, TCRdb applied fastp trimming at Q25, assembled clones with MiXCR and retained in-frame beta chains. When rows share a CDR3 protein, they turn into one entry using the most common DNA and genes. The V and J calls and clone size come from TCRdb's table, not from the authors' own analysis. The sample table shows about 570,000 distinct CDR3 sequences, and around 42% are seen once. The top ten clonotypes cover under 20% of the sample.

The study excluded patients with uncontrolled infections, other autoimmune diseases, pregnancy or lactation. Diagnoses were established on the basis of clinical symptoms, serum thyroxine and TRAb, thyroid ultrasound, and orbital computed tomography. Trizol reagent was used to extract total RNA, and RNA quality was then checked on an Agilent 2100 Bioanalyzer. The CDR3 starts with the cysteine, ends with the phenylalanine, and has 16 residues. Just CDR3 DNA is preserved here, 48 bases in frame from base 1. Trimming at the junction amounts to 3 bases on V and 0 bases on J, and the germline ends lie 12 bases apart. Via the germline V gene, CDR1 is MDHEN and CDR2 SYDVKM. In this sample, this clonotype turned up many times. Its antigen is not yet known. No much larger clonotype is one base removed from it; base qualities were not supplied.

This receptor was identified in an adult woman with Graves' disease, either hyperthyroidism or ophthalmopathy (not recorded which). Sequencing was carried out using peripheral blood or thyroid tissue (not recorded which). The V and J genes are TRBV28 and TRBJ1-5, with the identity of the D gene unclear. In nucleotides, the sequence is TGTGCCAGCAGTTTGGTGCAGACGTATAGCAATCAGCCCCAGCATTTT. Its translation reads: CASSLVQTYSNQPQHF.